Following are 26 T cell receptor beta chains from one sample sequenced in a study of T cells expressing NK-cell markers. Following a re-call of the 5' RACE reads, TCRdb has one entry per CDR3 protein and lacks DNA. There are approximately 110,000 distinct CDR3 sequences in the sample, with under 20% held by the top ten. The specimen was blood T cells: a sorted CD56 or NKG2C T cell subset, CD4+ or CD8+ T cells, or bulk PBMC T cells (not recorded which). Every receptor here comes from a woman aged 18 to 75 in good health.

This chain connects TRBV7-2 to TRBJ1-5; TCRdb returns TRBD1, unconfirmable since there is no DNA. From germline, CDR1 is SGHTA and CDR2 FQGNSA. The CDR3 is made up of 15 amino acids. The CDR3 spells CASSATAYSNQPQHF.

This sequence joins TRBV29-1 and TRBJ2-7; TCRdb names TRBD1, which stays unverified in the absence of DNA. Germline values: CDR1 SQVTM, CDR2 ANQGSEA. This CDR3 is 12 amino acids long. CDR3 sequence: CSVRGQTYEQYF.

The rearrangement links TRBV6-1 to TRBJ2-5; TCRdb lists TRBD1, though no DNA is available to test this call. Looked up from germline, CDR1 is MNHNS and CDR2 is SASEGT. The length of the CDR3 is 14 residues. The CDR3 sequence: CASSTTGWLETQYF.

CDR3 sequence reads: CASSSPRDTYKGDTQYF. The rearrangement joins TRBV7-9 to TRBJ2-3; TCRdb designates TRBD1, a call that cannot be tested without DNA. CDR1 and CDR2 (germline): SEHNR, FQNEAQ (reference sequence). The CDR3 has 17 amino acids.

The chain employs TRBV6-5 and TRBJ2-2. The germline gives CDR1 MNHEY, CDR2 SVGAGI. The CDR3 sequence is 14 residues long. CDR3 sequence: CASGYTANTGELFF.

The chain combines TRBV20-1 with TRBJ2-1. CDR1 DFQATT and CDR2 SNEGSKA come from the germline V gene (reference sequence). The CDR3 is 11 amino acids. This CDR3 reads CSARVRDEQFF.

This sequence joins TRBV20-1 and TRBJ2-3; as DNA is missing, the TRBD1 call by TCRdb cannot be tested. CDR1 is DFQATT and CDR2 is SNEGSKA in the germline V gene (reference sequence). CDR3 length: 15 residues. The CDR3 is CSARIIRGPTDTQYF.

V usage is TRBV7-6 and J usage is TRBJ2-1. The CDR3 consists of 16 residues. Per the germline V gene, CDR1 is SGHVS and CDR2 is FNYEAQ. The chain's CDR3 is CASSLAAEDSYNEQFF.

This chain connects TRBV30 to TRBJ2-1; there is no DNA to check the TCRdb D call of TRBD2. The CDR3 is 13 amino acids. Germline-derived CDR1 and CDR2 are GTSNPN and SVGIG (reference sequence). The CDR3 here is CAWMRASYNEQFF.

V usage is TRBV6-2 or TRBV6-3 and J usage is TRBJ2-1; TCRdb outputs TRBD1, but without DNA this stays unchecked. Germline assignment: CDR1 MNHEY and CDR2 SVGEGT. This CDR3 spans 13 amino acids. The CDR3 loop reads CASSPQGYNEQFF.

The chain couples TRBV3-1 to TRBJ2-7; the TCRdb D gene call, TRBD1, has no DNA to confirm it. There are 16 residues in the CDR3. CDR1 is LGHDT and CDR2 is YNNKEL in the germline V gene (reference sequence). The CDR3 sequence: CASSQVQGPNHYEQYF.

V usage is TRBV28 and J usage is TRBJ2-3. Germline V gene lookup returns CDR1 MDHEN and CDR2 SYDVKM. This CDR3 comprises 13 residues. This CDR3 is CASSSVGTDTQYF.

The chain joins TRBV29-1 to TRBJ2-7; the TRBD1 assignment by TCRdb is unverifiable without DNA. This CDR3 comprises 11 residues. Germline V gene data show CDR1 as SQVTM and CDR2 as ANQGSEA. The CDR3 spells CSVEELGGQYF.

J is TRBJ2-5 and V is TRBV23-1; TCRdb designates TRBD1, a call that cannot be tested without DNA. TRBV23-1 is identified as an open reading frame with a role that is uncertain. This CDR3 is 16 amino acids long. CDR3: CASSQSPTGPGETQYF.

CDR3 amino acids: CASSRRDANTGELFF. The chain is built from TRBV4-1 and TRBJ2-2. CDR1 is MGHRA, CDR2 YSYEKL, per germline. CDR3 length: 15 residues.

This chain uses TRBV28 with TRBJ2-2; no DNA is available, so the TRBD1 call from TCRdb remains unchecked. This CDR3 comprises 16 residues. Germline CDR1 reads MDHEN; CDR2 reads SYDVKM. CDR3 residues: CASSTAGTANTGELFF.

The chain recombines TRBV4-1 with TRBJ2-1; the D call from TCRdb, TRBD2, cannot be confirmed without DNA. Germline V lookup: CDR1 MGHRA, CDR2 YSYEKL. The CDR3 has 15 residues. CDR3 sequence reads: CASSQDGLAGNEQFF.

The V and J genes are TRBV11-1 and TRBJ1-1; absent DNA, TCRdb's TRBD1 call cannot be checked. The CDR3 has 18 residues. Germline assignment: CDR1 SGHAT and CDR2 FQDESV (reference sequence). The CDR3 loop reads CASSLIPPRGTGNTEAFF.

The CDR3 region is CASSPLAGNTGELFF. V is TRBV7-3 and J is TRBJ2-2; no DNA is available, so the TRBD2 call from TCRdb remains unchecked. This CDR3 comprises 15 residues. Germline V gene lookup returns CDR1 SGHTA and CDR2 FQGTGA.

The chain has TRBV5-4 and TRBJ2-7; TCRdb proposes TRBD2, but this gene call is untestable without DNA. This CDR3 contains 14 residues. Germline loops: CDR1 SGHNT, CDR2 YYREEE (reference sequence). CDR3 in amino acids: CASSLGVGGYEQYF.

V usage is TRBV24-1 and J usage is TRBJ2-1; there is no DNA to check the TCRdb D call of TRBD2. Germline CDR1 and CDR2: KGHDR and SFDVKD. This CDR3 is built from 14 residues. The CDR3 spells CATSDIAGGHEQFF.

The CDR3 loop reads CSVVLAGGLTGELFF. V is TRBV29-1 and J is TRBJ2-2; there is no DNA to check the TCRdb D call of TRBD2. CDR3 length equals 15 residues. The germline gives CDR1 SQVTM, CDR2 ANQGSEA.

This rearrangement joins TRBV9 to TRBJ1-5; lacking DNA, the TRBD1 call made by TCRdb goes unchecked. The CDR3 has 15 amino acids. Germline V gene sequence: CDR1 SGDLS, CDR2 YYNGEE. This CDR3 is CASSAADSLSQPQHF. Using reference TRBV9 and TRBJ1-5 for the parts outside the CDR3, the full variable domain is DSGVTQTPKHLITATGQRVTLRCSPRSGDLSVYWYQQSLDQGLQFLIQYYNGEERAKGNILERFSAQQFPDLHSELNLSSLELGDSALYFCASSAADSLSQPQHFGDGTRLSIL.

The gene calls are TRBV30 and TRBJ2-5; TCRdb names TRBD1, which stays unverified in the absence of DNA. Germline V gene sequence: CDR1 GTSNPN, CDR2 SVGIG (reference sequence). The length of the CDR3 is 14 residues. CDR3 residues: CAWSPDSHQETQYF.

This chain connects TRBV6-2 or TRBV6-3 to TRBJ2-7. The CDR3 length is 12 residues. Germline V gene data show CDR1 as MNHEY and CDR2 as SVGEGT. The CDR3 sequence: CASSYWVNEQYF.

The chain is built from TRBV5-1 and TRBJ2-1; TCRdb picks TRBD1, but there is no DNA to check that call. Germline CDR1 SGHRS, CDR2 YFSETQ. The CDR3 extends over 14 amino acids. CDR3 protein: CASSLEQGFREQFF.